The present T cell receptor (beta chain) was sequenced within a study of CD8 T cells in Susac syndrome. V was clipped by 0 bases and J by 4 bases, with 13 bases between them. The CDR3 runs 15 residues. Germline lookup yields CDR1 SQVTM and CDR2 ANQGSEA. An input of 0.5 to 1 ug of RNA was subjected to reverse transcription using random hexamers. Across 54 Vbeta and 13 Jbeta, immunoSEQ multiplex PCR amplified TCR beta CDR3. TCRdb re-called the immunoSEQ multiplex PCR reads through MiXCR, storing one row per CDR3 protein. Of approximately 190,000 distinct CDR3 sequences detected, nearly 97% appear once; the ten largest clones hold around 0.096%.

V usage is TRBV29-1 and J usage is TRBJ1-3; no firm D call. Sequencing was done on a sample of CD4+ T cells from PBMCs. This clonotype was sampled from a human donor with Susac syndrome. The CDR3 nucleotides are TGCAGCGTTGAAGAGGGTGTTGAGGTGGGAAACACCATATATTTT. The encoded protein is CSVEEGVEVGNTIYF. Complete variable domain (other parts from reference TRBV29-1 and TRBJ1-3): SAVISQKPSRDICQRGTSLTIQCQVDSQVTMMFWYRQQPGQSLTLIATANQGSEATYESGFVIDKFPISRPNLTFSTLTVSNMSPEDSSIYLCSVEEGVEVGNTIYFGEGSWLTVV.